The T cell receptor (beta chain) described here comes from a study of shared clonotypes between healthy human individuals. The naive CD8 fraction comprised CD45RO-negative cells positively selected for CCR7 and excluded terminally differentiated effector memory CD45RA+ cells. Findings of the study overall: Richness estimates generally favored naive over memory subsets. Among several donors, about 5% of naive CD4 clonotypes were found in common.

Germline V CDR1 and CDR2: MNHEY, SVGAGI. Trimming took 4 bases from V and 8 from J; bases not matched to a gene: 6. This CDR3 comprises 15 residues. About this clone itself: Its cognate antigen is unknown.

The assay was immunoSEQ multiplex PCR, and TCRdb's table has in-frame clones only and misses some. The sample carries just over 2,000,000 clones, roughly 94% recorded once. The material sequenced was naive CD8+ T cells sorted from blood. The clonotype was recovered from a man between 18 and 29 years old in good health. The V call is TRBV6-5, the J call TRBJ1-6, with TRBD1 matching over 9 bases. The CDR3, as DNA: TGTGCCAGCAGTTCAACAGGGGGCATGGATTCACCCCTCCACTTT. It specifies CASSSTGGMDSPLHF.